One and the same sample provided the 29 T cell receptor beta chains below, sequenced in a study of breast tumors, draining lymph nodes, adjacent tissues. TCRdb used MiXCR to reprocess the multiplex PCR reads, holding one entry per CDR3 protein. The sample holds under 35,000 distinct CDR3 sequences; approximately 63% are singletons and the top ten take approximately 20%. Sequencing was performed on breast tumor tissue. These receptors were collected from a female donor with breast cancer. Some clones in this sample may be carry-over from other donors' samples.

This chain connects TRBV5-1 to TRBJ2-7; 7 bases line up with TRBD1. The CDR3 consists of 16 residues. Germline CDR1 reads SGHRS; CDR2 reads YFSETQ. V was clipped by 5 bases and J by 0 bases; unmatched bases: 11. The CDR3 bases are TGCGCCAGCAGGCTTGGAGGAGGACAGGTCTCCTACGAGCAGTACTTC. Residues: CASRLGGGQVSYEQYF.

V and J are TRBV7-2 and TRBJ1-2, with 9 bases that match TRBD1. The CDR3 is 15 amino acids. V dropped 0 bases and J dropped 4; count of bases not matched to a gene: 3. Per the germline V gene, CDR1 is SGHTA and CDR2 is FQGNSA. CDR3 DNA: TGTGCCAGCAGCTTAGCGGCGGGACAGGGCTATGGCTACACCTTC. Amino acids: CASSLAAGQGYGYTF.

The chain has TRBV14 and TRBJ2-3; 10 bases map to TRBD2. This CDR3 is built from 15 residues. V lost 4 bases and J lost 3; bases outside the gene matches: 4. Germline V gene sequence: CDR1 SGHDN, CDR2 FVKESK. CDR3 bases: TGTGCCAGCAGCCGCCCGGGACTAGCGACAGATACGCAGTATTTT. Protein sequence: CASSRPGLATDTQYF.

The rearrangement links TRBV20-1 to TRBJ1-4, with D hard to call. The CDR3 spans 13 residues. Germline V gene sequence: CDR1 DFQATT, CDR2 SNEGSKA (reference sequence). Trimming removed 6 bases at V and 8 bases at J, with 16 bases between. The chain's CDR3 is CSASDPRQEKLFF. The CDR3 nucleotides are TGCAGTGCCTCGGACCCAAGGCAGGAAAAACTGTTTTTT.

At least ten counts were recorded for this clonotype. The V and J genes are TRBV7-2 and TRBJ1-2; 9 bases align to TRBD1. The CDR3 extends over 13 amino acids. The germline V gene has CDR1 SGHTA and CDR2 FQGNSA. J lost 7 bases, V lost 5 bases, and 5 bases had no gene match. DNA of the CDR3: TGTGCCAGCAGCGGACAGGGGTTTTTTGGCTACACCTTC. Amino acid sequence: CASSGQGFFGYTF.

V and J are TRBV29-1 and TRBJ2-2; D gene ambiguous. CDR1 is SQVTM and CDR2 is ANQGSEA in the germline V gene. The CDR3 runs 15 residues. The ends were cut back, 5 bases at V and 0 bases at J, with 13 bases in the middle. As DNA, the CDR3 is TGCAGCGTTTTACCTGGCAGCGCGAACACCGGGGAGCTGTTTTTT. This sequence encodes CSVLPGSANTGELFF.

This sequence joins TRBV3-1 and TRBJ1-2; no clear D gene. The CDR3 loop spans 14 amino acids. The germline V gene encodes CDR1 LGHDT and CDR2 YNNKEL (reference sequence). Trimming stripped 0 bases from V and 4 bases from J, with 9 bases between. CDR3 loop: CASSQDSGVYGYTF. CDR3 nucleotide sequence: TGTGCCAGCAGCCAAGATAGTGGGGTCTATGGCTACACCTTC.

This clonotype was detected many times. CDR3 protein: CASSIKETDRRAGEHTEQFF. Here the CDR3 DNA reads TGTGCCAGTAGTATAAAAGAGACAGATCGGAGGGCGGGAGAACACACTGAGCAGTTCTTC. The V and J genes are TRBV19 and TRBJ2-1; 7 bases fit TRBD2. The CDR3 length is 20 residues. Germline-derived CDR1 and CDR2 are LNHDA and SQIVND (reference sequence). With 2 bases clipped from V and 9 bases from J, the junction kept 25 bases outside the gene matches.

This chain links TRBV7-3 with TRBJ1-6; 7 nucleotides agree with TRBD1. The V segment lost 2 bases and the J segment 8 bases; nucleotides outside the gene matches: 9. Germline V gives CDR1 SGHTA, CDR2 FQGTGA. The CDR3 extends over 16 amino acids. CDR3 sequence reads: CASSLYEAGGDSPLHF. DNA of the CDR3: TGTGCCAGCAGCTTATATGAGGCAGGGGGTGATTCACCCCTCCACTTT.

This clonotype was picked up one time. The chain uses TRBV20-1 and TRBJ2-7; D is perhaps TRBD2 (6 bases). The CDR3 has 15 residues. V was trimmed by 2 bases and J by 2 bases, leaving 16 bases between them. Germline V gene lookup returns CDR1 DFQATT and CDR2 SNEGSKA (reference sequence). Here the CDR3 reads CSARPPRDWAYEQYF. CDR3 DNA: TGCAGTGCTAGACCCCCCCGGGACTGGGCCTACGAGCAGTACTTC.

This clonotype was picked up many times. V is TRBV6-2 or TRBV6-3 and J is TRBJ2-3; 10 nucleotides agree with TRBD2. Germline V gene lookup returns CDR1 MNHEY and CDR2 SVGEGT. This CDR3 spans 14 amino acids. V trimming: 8 bases; J trimming: 0 bases; junction bases outside the gene matches: 2. The CDR3 bases are TGTGCCAGCGAGCGGGGGGGAAGCACAGATACGCAGTATTTT. Translating it yields CASERGGSTDTQYF.

The V gene is TRBV29-1, the J gene TRBJ2-5; possible D gene TRBD1, 5 bases. The J call may be wrong; the DNA end is better matched by TRBJ1-2. This CDR3 has 13 residues. Germline V gives CDR1 SQVTM, CDR2 ANQGSEA. The CDR3 loop is CSVEDLGLGAYTF. CDR3 nucleotides: TGCAGCGTTGAAGATTTGGGATTAGGGGCCTACACCTTC.

This clonotype has a count of ten or more. This rearrangement joins TRBV4-3 to TRBJ2-2; the D gene is possibly TRBD1 (6 bases). This CDR3 has 14 amino acids. The germline V and J ends were trimmed by 6 bases and 3 bases, with 11 bases remaining between them. Germline V CDR1 and CDR2: LGHNA, YSLEER. DNA of the CDR3: TGCGCCAGCAGTCAGGGGCCGTACACCGGGGAGCTGTTTTTT. It encodes CASSQGPYTGELFF.

The J gene is TRBJ2-7, the V gene TRBV6-2 or TRBV6-3; 9 nucleotides match TRBD2. From germline, CDR1 is MNHEY and CDR2 SVGEGT. Trimming at V came to 6 bases and at J to 2 bases, leaving 5 bases not matched to a gene. CDR3 length: 14 amino acids. The DNA for the CDR3 is TGTGCCAGCAGCCCTAGCGGGAAAACCTACGAGCAGTACGTC. This translates into CASSPSGKTYEQYV.

The chain uses TRBV6-6 and TRBJ1-2, with D possibly being TRBD1 (6 bases). Germline loops: CDR1 MNHNY, CDR2 SVGAGI (reference sequence). Trimming took 5 bases from V and 8 from J, leaving 6 bases between them. This CDR3 contains 10 residues. CDR3 DNA: TGTGCCAGCAGTCAGGGGGGCTACACCTTC. Protein: CASSQGGYTF.

The chain is built from TRBV6-2 or TRBV6-3 and TRBJ2-5; tentatively, D is TRBD2 (5 bases). The V end lost 4 bases, the J end lost 5 bases, and 11 bases lay between the germline ends. The CDR3 is 13 amino acids. The germline gives CDR1 MNHEY, CDR2 SVGEGT. CDR3 nucleotides: TGTGCCAGCAGTTCCCGCAGAGGGGAGACCCAGTACTTC. This encodes CASSSRRGETQYF.

V gene TRBV15 combines with J gene TRBJ1-4; TRBD1 matches 8 bases. J gave up 8 bases and V 3 bases, and 11 bases lay outside the gene matches. There are 16 residues in the CDR3. Germline V lookup: CDR1 LNHNV, CDR2 YYDKDF (reference sequence). The CDR3 region has the DNA TGTGCCACCAGCAGTTTTCAGACAGGGGCGAGGGAAAAACTGTTTTTT. Translated, it gives CATSSFQTGAREKLFF.

The V and J genes are TRBV7-8 and TRBJ2-1; TRBD2 matches 13 bases. Trimming took 2 bases from V and 7 from J; bases not matched to a gene: 2. This CDR3 is 15 amino acids long. The germline V gene encodes CDR1 SGHVS and CDR2 FQNEAQ. CDR3 in DNA: TGTGCCAGCAGCTTAAGACTAGCGGGAGGTAATGAGCAGTTCTTC. It yields the protein CASSLRLAGGNEQFF.

The chain employs TRBV7-6 and TRBJ1-6, with D perhaps TRBD1 (5 bases). Germline CDR1 reads SGHVS; CDR2 reads FNYEAQ. Trimming shortened V by 0 bases and J by 8 bases, and 8 bases separated the two germline ends. This CDR3 has 14 residues. The CDR3 loop is CASSLAGVDSPLHF. CDR3 in DNA: TGTGCCAGCAGCTTAGCAGGGGTGGATTCACCCCTCCACTTT. The complete variable domain, with remaining parts taken from reference TRBV7-6 and TRBJ1-6, reads GAGVSQSPRYKVTKRGQDVALRCDPISGHVSLYWYRQALGQGPEFLTYFNYEAQQDKSGLPNDRFSAERPEGSISTLTIQRTEQRDSAMYRCASSLAGVDSPLHFGNGTRLTVT.

This chain uses TRBV7-6 with TRBJ2-3; D uncertain. Germline assignment: CDR1 SGHVS and CDR2 FNYEAQ. V gave up 1 base and J gave up 0 bases, with 8 bases separating them. The CDR3 loop spans 15 amino acids. CDR3 sequence reads: CASSLGGQSTDTQYF. CDR3 in DNA: TGTGCCAGCAGCTTAGGGGGTCAGAGCACAGATACGCAGTATTTT.

This clonotype was observed once. This chain uses TRBV9 with TRBJ2-7; D perhaps matches TRBD1 (6 bases). The CDR3 totals 13 residues. CDR1 is SGDLS and CDR2 is YYNGEE in the germline V gene. Trimming stripped 3 bases from V and 7 bases from J, with 14 bases between. CDR3 DNA: TGTGCCAGCAGCGCCCGTGGGGGCGGTGAGCAGTACTTC. This sequence encodes CASSARGGGEQYF.

This clonotype has ten or more counts. The chain carries TRBV12-3 or TRBV12-4 and TRBJ1-1; no firm D call. The germline V and J ends were trimmed by 3 bases and 0 bases, with 11 bases remaining between them. The CDR3 runs 15 residues. The CDR3 here is CASSFRREMNTEAFF. The CDR3 DNA reads as TGTGCCAGCAGTTTCCGGAGGGAAATGAACACTGAAGCTTTCTTT.

In the case of this clonotype: Sequence at one end of the junction differs from germline and may be a read error. The chain carries TRBV7-7 and TRBJ2-7, with D perhaps assigned TRBD1 or TRBD2 (5 bases each). This CDR3 comprises 15 residues. Germline lookup yields CDR1 SSHAT and CDR2 FNYEAQ (reference sequence). The CDR3 reads CASSPTGRLKGEQYF. Written as DNA, the CDR3 is TGTGCTAGCAGCCCTACGGGACGCCTGAAGGGAGAGCAGTACTTC.

The genes are TRBV7-8 and TRBJ2-7, with 9 bases that match TRBD2. Per the germline V gene, CDR1 is SGHVS and CDR2 is FQNEAQ. The CDR3 runs 15 residues. With 1 base clipped from V and 2 bases from J, the junction kept 3 bases outside the gene matches. CDR3 nucleotides: TGTGCCAGCAGCTTAGTTAGCGGGGGAACCTACGAGCAGTACTTC. Translation gives CASSLVSGGTYEQYF.

V usage is TRBV20-1 and J usage is TRBJ2-3, with D perhaps matching TRBD1 (5 bases). This CDR3 has 13 amino acids. V was pared by 1 base and J by 4 bases, with 9 bases between. Germline values: CDR1 DFQATT, CDR2 SNEGSKA (reference sequence). CDR3 DNA: TGCAGTGCTAGAGGGGGCGCCGCAGATACGCAGTATTTT. Protein sequence: CSARGGAADTQYF.

This clonotype was recorded only once. The DNA is left out, because the CDR3 cannot be placed on it with certainty; the CDR3 is given as TCRdb lists it. The rearrangement joins TRBV11-2 to TRBJ2-3; the D call of TRBD1 is as the table states it, not checked on the DNA. CDR1 and CDR2 from the germline V gene are SGHAT and FQNNGV. Including both end residues, the CDR3 is 24 amino acids long. The CDR3 loop reads CASSPGTGETYGYTFGSGTDTQYF.

In its sample, this clonotype ranks as medium-sized. The chain links TRBV5-8 to TRBJ1-5, with D perhaps TRBD1 (5 bases). The CDR3 is 16 residues long. Trimming cost V 4 bases and J 2 bases, with 16 bases left between them. Germline lookup yields CDR1 SGHTS and CDR2 YDEGEE. The CDR3 sequence: CASSPLDSVGNQPQHF. For the CDR3, the DNA is TGTGCCAGCAGCCCACTAGACAGCGTCGGCAATCAGCCCCAGCATTTT.

Remarks on this clonotype: Here the CDR3 omits its conserved ending phenylalanine or tryptophan, so a read error is the likely source. This chain links TRBV9 with TRBJ2-7; 10 bases map to TRBD2. The DNA end favors TRBJ2-1, so the J call may be wrong. The length of the CDR3 is 14 residues. The germline gives CDR1 SGDLS, CDR2 YYNGEE. CDR3: CASSVEREGYEQFL. CDR3 DNA sequence: TGTGCCAGCAGCGTAGAGCGGGAGGGCTACGAGCAGTTCCTC.

The gene calls are TRBV5-1 and TRBJ1-4; D remains ambiguous. The V gene lost 1 base and the J gene lost 0 bases, with 7 bases spanning the gap. CDR3 size: 15 residues. CDR1 is SGHRS, CDR2 YFSETQ, per germline. CDR3 nucleotide sequence: TGCGCCAGCAGCTTGTTACCCTCAACTAATGAAAAACTGTTTTTT. It yields the protein CASSLLPSTNEKLFF.